This entry lists 27 T cell receptor beta chains sequenced from one sample in a study of T-cell memory formation after mild COVID-19. From the 5' RACE reads, TCRdb called clonotypes with MiXCR, one entry per CDR3 protein. The sample contains some 290,000 distinct CDR3 sequences, 16% of which appear only once. Sequenced: PBMCs or a T cell subset sorted from them (not recorded which). These receptors all stem from a man in his late teens or twenties who had mild COVID-19 (a few samples of this study predate the infection). Cell type and time point are not known.

This chain uses TRBV12-3 or TRBV12-4 with TRBJ2-3; D may correspond to TRBD1 or TRBD2 (6 bases each). V lost 5 bases and J lost 2, with 14 bases in between. The CDR3 covers 15 residues. DNA for the CDR3: TGTGCCAGCAGTGGGCCCGGGGGCCCCACAGATACGCAGTATTTT. Protein sequence: CASSGPGGPTDTQYF.

Only a few counts were recorded for this clonotype. The J gene is TRBJ1-1, the V gene TRBV12-3 or TRBV12-4; D is unresolved. V was shortened by 4 bases and J by 2 bases, with 8 bases between the two germline ends. The CDR3 has 13 amino acids. DNA for the CDR3: TGTGCCAGCAGTTGGGGTAGCAACACTGAAGCTTTCTTT. Protein sequence: CASSWGSNTEAFF.

In its sample, this clonotype was seen many times. This chain links TRBV4-3 with TRBJ2-1, with D possibly TRBD2 on 5 matching bases. Deletions cut 5 bases from V and 0 bases from J, with 11 bases between. The length of the CDR3 is 15 residues. Germline lookup yields CDR1 LGHNA and CDR2 YSLEER. CDR3 amino acids: CASSEGTSSYNEQFF. CDR3 coding DNA: TGCGCCAGCAGCGAGGGCACAAGCTCCTACAATGAGCAGTTCTTC.

This clonotype has at least ten counts. The J gene is TRBJ2-2, the V gene TRBV7-2; the match to TRBD1 covers 8 bases. The CDR3 length is 15 residues. V was clipped by 2 bases and J by 4 bases; unmatched bases: 3. Germline values: CDR1 SGHTA, CDR2 FQGNSA. Written as DNA, the CDR3 is TGTGCCAGCAGCTTACAGGGGGCCAGCACCGGGGAGCTGTTTTTT. It encodes CASSLQGASTGELFF.

The V gene is TRBV20-1, the J gene TRBJ2-5, with TRBD2 matching over 9 bases. After removal of 0 bases from V and 0 bases from J, the junction contained 2 bases not matched to a gene. CDR3 size: 15 residues. Germline V gene lookup returns CDR1 DFQATT and CDR2 SNEGSKA (reference sequence). The CDR3 coding sequence is TGCAGTGCTAGAGATCCTAGCGGGGACCAAGAGACCCAGTACTTC. This gives the protein CSARDPSGDQETQYF.

This chain links TRBV2 with TRBJ2-7; 7 bases map to TRBD1. This CDR3 spans 16 amino acids. V trimming: 5 bases; J trimming: 7 bases; junction bases outside the gene matches: 17. The germline V gene encodes CDR1 SNHLY and CDR2 FYNNEI. CDR3 in DNA: TGTGCCAGCAGTCCAACAGGGGACACCATCTCTACGGAGCAGTACTTC. Translation gives CASSPTGDTISTEQYF.

This clonotype has a handful of counts. The chain joins TRBV7-9 to TRBJ1-1; no reliable D call. Germline CDR1 and CDR2: SEHNR and FQNEAQ (reference sequence). V lost 6 bases and J 8 bases, leaving 13 bases between the germline ends. This CDR3 has 12 residues. This chain's CDR3 is CASRPEGFEAFF. The CDR3 DNA follows: TGTGCCAGCAGACCAGAAGGGTTCGAAGCTTTCTTT.

This clonotype was seen more than once but under ten times. This rearrangement joins TRBV6-2 or TRBV6-3 to TRBJ1-3; D unresolved. V gave up 8 bases and J gave up 0 bases, with 11 bases separating them. The CDR3 loop spans 14 amino acids. Germline CDR1 and CDR2: MNHEY and SVGEGT. CDR3 residues: CASSILGSGNTIYF. CDR3 in DNA: TGTGCCAGCTCCATTCTCGGCTCTGGAAACACCATATATTTT.

This clonotype was recorded a few times. This chain's CDR3 is CATLLRDGEQYV. CDR3 nucleotide sequence: TGCGCCACCTTACTCAGGGACGGAGAGCAGTACGTC. The J gene is TRBJ2-7, the V gene TRBV5-1; D possibly matches TRBD1 or TRBD2 (5 bases each). Germline V gene sequence: CDR1 SGHRS, CDR2 YFSETQ. This CDR3 spans 12 amino acids. V lost 9 bases and J lost 7, with 17 bases in between.

J is TRBJ2-1 and V is TRBV5-1, with no clear D. Germline lookup yields CDR1 SGHRS and CDR2 YFSETQ. The CDR3 covers 15 residues. V lost 1 base to trimming and J lost 0 bases, with 8 bases between them. CDR3 in DNA: TGCGCCAGCAGCTTGTCCTCGAGCTCCTACAATGAGCAGTTCTTC. It translates to CASSLSSSSYNEQFF.

The chain joins TRBV11-2 to TRBJ1-4; TRBD1 matches 7 bases. Germline CDR1 reads SGHAT; CDR2 reads FQNNGV. The CDR3 has 15 residues. V lost 6 bases, J lost 6 bases, and 10 bases stayed unmatched. The CDR3 loop reads CASSSIRGLDEKLFF. In nucleotides, the CDR3 is TGTGCCAGCAGTAGCATCAGGGGGTTAGATGAAAAACTGTTTTTT.

V and J are TRBV7-9 and TRBJ1-2, with D possibly TRBD1 on 5 matching bases. V was pared by 2 bases and J by 4 bases, with 14 bases between. CDR3 length equals 15 residues. Germline loops: CDR1 SEHNR, CDR2 FQNEAQ (reference sequence). This chain's CDR3 is CASSLLDSYLYGYTF. Written as DNA, the CDR3 is TGTGCCAGCAGCTTACTAGACAGCTACCTCTATGGCTACACCTTC. The full variable domain, completed using reference TRBV7-9 and TRBJ1-2, is DTGVSQNPRHKITKRGQNVTFRCDPISEHNRLYWYRQTLGQGPEFLTYFQNEAQLEKSRLLSDRFSAERPKGSFSTLEIQRTEQGDSAMYLCASSLLDSYLYGYTFGSGTRLTVV.

This rearrangement joins TRBV5-4 to TRBJ2-2, with D tentatively TRBD2 (6 bases). Trimming pared 5 bases from V and 2 bases from J, leaving 13 bases between. The CDR3 loop spans 15 amino acids. Germline values: CDR1 SGHNT, CDR2 YYREEE (reference sequence). The CDR3 loop reads CASRRGTDNTGELFF. The CDR3 nucleotides read TGTGCCAGCAGGCGAGGGACTGATAACACCGGGGAGCTGTTTTTT.

V usage is TRBV29-1 and J usage is TRBJ2-3; tentative D call: TRBD2 (6 bases). With 7 bases removed from V and 6 bases from J, the gap between germline ends came to 20 bases. The CDR3 is 14 amino acids. The germline V gene has CDR1 SQVTM and CDR2 ANQGSEA. As DNA, the CDR3 is TGCAGCGCCCAGGCTCCGGGACTCCTTGATACGCAGTATTTT. This encodes CSAQAPGLLDTQYF.

This sequence joins TRBV2 and TRBJ2-2; D is ambiguous. The V end lost 6 bases, the J end lost 8 bases, and 7 bases lay between the germline ends. The CDR3 has 11 residues. Germline V gives CDR1 SNHLY, CDR2 FYNNEI. Here the CDR3 reads CASRTRGELFF. In DNA form, the CDR3 reads TGTGCCAGCAGGACGAGGGGGGAGCTGTTTTTT. Full variable domain (outside the CDR3, taken from reference TRBV2 and TRBJ2-2): EPEVTQTPSHQVTQMGQEVILRCVPISNHLYFYWYRQILGQKVEFLVSFYNNEISEKSEIFDDQFSVERPDGSNFTLKIRSTKLEDSAMYFCASRTRGELFFGEGSRLTVL.

The rearrangement links TRBV29-1 to TRBJ2-5, with D perhaps being TRBD1 or TRBD2 (5 bases each). The CDR3 length is 13 residues. CDR1 and CDR2 (germline): SQVTM, ANQGSEA. Deletions cut 4 bases from V and 2 bases from J, with 11 bases between. CDR3 coding DNA: TGCAGCGTTGGCCGGGGCGGTCAAGAGACCCAGTACTTC. It is translated as CSVGRGGQETQYF.

This clonotype was recorded at least ten times. The chain couples TRBV5-1 to TRBJ2-2; D call uncertain. The CDR3 is made up of 13 amino acids. Trimming took off 3 bases at V and 13 bases at J, with 16 bases between the two ends. Germline CDR1 is SGHRS and CDR2 is YFSETQ. CDR3 nucleotide sequence: TGCGCCAGCAGCTGGAGCCGAGAGCTAGGGCTGTTTTTT. As protein: CASSWSRELGLFF.

This clonotype was seen a few times. The chain couples TRBV6-2 or TRBV6-3 to TRBJ2-7; D is tentatively TRBD1 or TRBD2 (5 bases each). V was clipped by 8 bases and J by 0 bases, with 14 bases between them. From germline, CDR1 is MNHEY and CDR2 SVGEGT. The CDR3 covers 14 residues. CDR3 in DNA: TGTGCCAGCTACGGGACCGACTACTCCTACGAGCAGTACTTC. This gives the protein CASYGTDYSYEQYF.

The V and J genes are TRBV25-1 and TRBJ1-1; a possible D gene is TRBD1 (6 bases). Looked up from germline, CDR1 is MGHDK and CDR2 is SYGVNS. This CDR3 spans 16 amino acids. V lost 4 bases and J lost 6, with 21 bases in between. The CDR3 bases are TGTGCCAGCAGTGTTGGGGGGGCTCCTCAAGGCGCTGAAGCTTTCTTT. It yields the protein CASSVGGAPQGAEAFF.

This chain links TRBV9 with TRBJ2-3; a possible D gene is TRBD2 (6 bases). Germline V gene data show CDR1 as SGDLS and CDR2 as YYNGEE. The length of the CDR3 is 15 residues. V was cut by 3 bases and J by 0 bases, with 11 bases left in between. Written as DNA, the CDR3 is TGTGCCAGCAGCGGCGGGGCAGTCAGCACAGATACGCAGTATTTT. It encodes CASSGGAVSTDTQYF.

The CDR3 sequence: CASSPGPALRTEAFF. As DNA, the CDR3 is TGCGCCAGCAGCCCTGGCCCGGCCCTTCGCACTGAAGCTTTCTTT. V is TRBV4-1 and J is TRBJ1-1; D call uncertain. The CDR3 runs 15 residues. From germline, CDR1 is MGHRA and CDR2 YSYEKL. V was clipped by 4 bases and J by 4 bases, with 16 bases between them.

This clonotype was counted at least ten times. The gene calls are TRBV5-5 and TRBJ2-1; D is undetermined. Germline CDR1 reads SGHKS; CDR2 reads YYEKEE (reference sequence). Trimming cost V 7 bases and J 2 bases, with 16 bases left between them. CDR3 size: 15 residues. Here the CDR3 DNA reads TGTGCCAGCGGGTCTCCAATGAGCCCCTACAATGAGCAGTTCTTC. This gives the protein CASGSPMSPYNEQFF.

The chain carries TRBV6-5 and TRBJ2-1, with TRBD2 matching 10 bases. Losses at the gene ends were 7 bases for V and 6 bases for J; bases not matched to a gene: 12. The CDR3 is 16 residues long. Looked up from germline, CDR1 is MNHEY and CDR2 is SVGAGI. The CDR3 DNA follows: TGTGCCAGCACACAGGGTAGCGGGGGGCAGGGCAATGAGCAGTTCTTC. It specifies CASTQGSGGQGNEQFF.

The chain carries TRBV7-3 and TRBJ2-2; D gene unclear. The CDR3 length is 13 residues. Looked up from germline, CDR1 is SGHTA and CDR2 is FQGTGA. The V end was cut by 2 bases, the J end by 7 bases, with 8 bases between. DNA of the CDR3: TGTGCCAGCAGCTTACCCAATGGCGGGGAGCTGTTTTTT. Its translation is CASSLPNGGELFF.

V usage is TRBV29-1 and J usage is TRBJ1-5, with D perhaps TRBD1 (6 bases). This CDR3 is 12 amino acids long. Germline values: CDR1 SQVTM, CDR2 ANQGSEA. V lost 4 bases to trimming and J lost 11 bases, with 15 bases between them. CDR3 coding DNA: TGCAGCGTTGGAGAGGACAGTCGGACCCAGCATTTT. This translates into CSVGEDSRTQHF.

The chain has TRBV15 and TRBJ2-5; D unresolved. The CDR3 is made up of 12 amino acids. The ends were cut back, 3 bases at V and 3 bases at J, with 5 bases in the middle. The germline V gene has CDR1 LNHNV and CDR2 YYDKDF (reference sequence). The CDR3 reads CATSRKEETQYF. Here the CDR3 DNA reads TGTGCCACCAGCAGGAAAGAAGAGACCCAGTACTTC. Together with reference TRBV15 and TRBJ2-5, the CDR3 gives the full variable domain: DAMVIQNPRYQVTQFGKPVTLSCSQTLNHNVMYWYQQKSSQAPKLLFHYYDKDFNNEADTPDNFQSRRPNTSFCFLDIRSPGLGDTAMYLCATSRKEETQYFGPGTRLLVL.

This clonotype was observed a handful of times. The chain couples TRBV7-2 to TRBJ2-3; the match to TRBD1 covers 12 bases. Germline CDR1 SGHTA, CDR2 FQGNSA. The CDR3 spans 15 residues. V lost 2 bases, J lost 8 bases, and 5 bases stayed unmatched. The CDR3 reads CASSLMGQGASTQYF. In DNA form, the CDR3 reads TGTGCCAGCAGCTTAATGGGACAGGGGGCCAGTACGCAGTATTTT. The variable domain in full, completed from reference TRBV7-2 and TRBJ2-3, reads GAGVSQSPSNKVTEKGKDVELRCDPISGHTALYWYRQSLGQGLEFLIYFQGNSAPDKSGLPSDRFSAERTGGSVSTLTIQRTQQEDSAVYLCASSLMGQGASTQYFGPGTRLTVL.